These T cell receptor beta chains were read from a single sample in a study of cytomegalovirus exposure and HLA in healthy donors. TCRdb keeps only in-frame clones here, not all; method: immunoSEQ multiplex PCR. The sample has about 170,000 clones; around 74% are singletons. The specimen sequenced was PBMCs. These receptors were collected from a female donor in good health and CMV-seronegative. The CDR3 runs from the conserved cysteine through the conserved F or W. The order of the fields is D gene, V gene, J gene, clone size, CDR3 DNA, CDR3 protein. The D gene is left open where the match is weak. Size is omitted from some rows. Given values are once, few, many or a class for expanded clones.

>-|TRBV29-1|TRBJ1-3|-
TGCAGCGTTGAAGGACTCGCTGGAAACACCATATATTTT
CSVEGLAGNTIYF
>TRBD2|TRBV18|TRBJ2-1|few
TGTGCCAGCTCACCAATACAGCGGGAGGCCGGTGAGCAGTTCTTC
CASSPIQREAGEQFF
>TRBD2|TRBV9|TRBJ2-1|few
TGTGCCAGCAGCGTAGCTGGGGCTAGCGGGCTTTCCTACAATGAGCAGTTCTTC
CASSVAGASGLSYNEQFF
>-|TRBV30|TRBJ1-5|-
TGTGCCTGGAGTGGTTCGGGTTCTTTTCAGCCCCAGCATTTT
CAWSGSGSFQPQHF
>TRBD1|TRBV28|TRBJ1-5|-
TGTGCCAGCAGAGACAGGGCTGGCCAGCCCCAGCATTTT
CASRDRAGQPQHF
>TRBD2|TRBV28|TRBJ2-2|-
TGTGCCACCCTCGGGAGGGCCTGGGGCGGGGAGCTGTTTTTT
CATLGRAWGGELFF
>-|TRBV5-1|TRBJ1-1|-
TGCGCCAGCAGCTTGGCCCCCTCAGGAGGAGGCACTGAAGCTTTCTTT
CASSLAPSGGGTEAFF
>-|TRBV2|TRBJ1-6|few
TGTGCCAGCAGTGAAGGGGCCCAGCTGCCCCTCCACTTT
CASSEGAQLPLHF
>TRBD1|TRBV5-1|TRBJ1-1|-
TGCGCCAGCAGAAGGACAGGGGAGAACACTGAAGCTTTCTTT
CASRRTGENTEAFF
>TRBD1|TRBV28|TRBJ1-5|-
TGTGCCAGCAGTTTATTTTGGACAGGGGGCGTGAGTGGCAGCAATCAGCCCCAGCATTTT
CASSLFWTGGVSGSNQPQHF
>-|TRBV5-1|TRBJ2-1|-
TGCGCCAGCAGCCGGAGAGGGACTCCCAATGAGCAGTTCTTC
CASSRRGTPNEQFF
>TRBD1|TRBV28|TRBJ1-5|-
TGTGCCAGCAGTAACCGACAGGGGGACAATCAGCCCCAGCATTTT
CASSNRQGDNQPQHF
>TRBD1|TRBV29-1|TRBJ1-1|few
TGCAGCGTTAGGGGGACAGGGGGAGATTGGACTGAAGCTTTCTTT
CSVRGTGGDWTEAFF
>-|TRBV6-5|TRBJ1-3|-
TGTGCCAGTAGAGTTGGAAACACCATATATTTT
CASRVGNTIYF
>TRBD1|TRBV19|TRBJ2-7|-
TGTGCCAGTAGTGCCCGGGACAGGGGGGGAATATACGAGCAGTACTTC
CASSARDRGGIYEQYF
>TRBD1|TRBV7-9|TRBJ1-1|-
TGTGCCAGCAGATTGCCGGGACAGCTACAGAACACTGAAGCTTTCTTT
CASRLPGQLQNTEAFF
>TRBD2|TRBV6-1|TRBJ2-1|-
TGTGCCAGCAGTGAAGGTCGACTAGCGGGAGTAGATGAGCAGTTCTTC
CASSEGRLAGVDEQFF
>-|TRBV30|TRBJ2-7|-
TGTGCCTGGAATATGGAGGGGACGAGCCGGTACTTC
CAWNMEGTSRYF
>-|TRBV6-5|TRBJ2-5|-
TGTGCCAGCAGTTACGGCGCTGCGGGGCGCAAAGAGACCCAGTACTTC
CASSYGAAGRKETQYF
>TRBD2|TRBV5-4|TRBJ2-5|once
TGTGCCAGCAGCTTTGCGGGGGGAGAGACCCAGTACTTC
CASSFAGGETQYF
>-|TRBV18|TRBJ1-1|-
TGTGCCAGCTCATCTCAGGACAGGAACACTGAAGCTTTCTTT
CASSSQDRNTEAFF
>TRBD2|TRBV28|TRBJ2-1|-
TGTGCCAGCAGTTCGGGACTACGGTACAATGAGCAGTTCTTC
CASSSGLRYNEQFF
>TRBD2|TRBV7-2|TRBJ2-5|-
TGTGCCAGCAGCCGAACCCATATACTAGCGGGCCTCCAAGAGACCCAGTACTTC
CASSRTHILAGLQETQYF
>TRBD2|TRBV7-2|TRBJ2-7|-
TGTGCCAGCAGCTTAACTAGCGGGGGAGACTTTTCCTACGAGCAGTACTTC
CASSLTSGGDFSYEQYF
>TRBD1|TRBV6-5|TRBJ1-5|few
TGTGCCACCACGACAGGGAATCAGCCCCAGCATTTT
CATTTGNQPQHF
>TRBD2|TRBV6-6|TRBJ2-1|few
TGTGCCAGCAGTTTATCCGGGGCGGGGGGCCCTAATGAGCAGTTCTTC
CASSLSGAGGPNEQFF
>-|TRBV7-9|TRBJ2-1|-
TGTGCCAGCAGCCCCAACACCCCCGATGAGCAGTTCTTC
CASSPNTPDEQFF
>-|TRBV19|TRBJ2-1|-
TGTGCCAGTAGTCGGAGGGTTAGTGATGAGCAGTTCTTC
CASSRRVSDEQFF
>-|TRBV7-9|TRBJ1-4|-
TGTGCCAGCAGCTCAACAATGGGGGAGGGTGAAAAACTGTTTTTT
CASSSTMGEGEKLFF
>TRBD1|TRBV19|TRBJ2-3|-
TGTGCCAGTAGGTCACAGGGGTTGACAGATACGCAGTATTTT
CASRSQGLTDTQYF
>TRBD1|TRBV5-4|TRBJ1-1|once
TGTGCCAGCAGCTTGGGGACAGGGCGGAACACTGAAGCTTTCTTT
CASSLGTGRNTEAFF
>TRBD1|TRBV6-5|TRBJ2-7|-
TGTGCCAGCAGTACCGTGACAGGGCCCTACGAGCAGTACTTC
CASSTVTGPYEQYF
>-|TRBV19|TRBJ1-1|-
TGTGCCAGCCACACGGGGGGGGAACACACTGAAGCTTTCTTT
CASHTGGEHTEAFF
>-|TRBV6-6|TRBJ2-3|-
TGTGCCAGCATTACGGCCTGGGGACACGCAGATACGCAGTATTTT
CASITAWGHADTQYF
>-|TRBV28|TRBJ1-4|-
TGTGCCAGCAGCCCCCCCGGGAGCATACCCGAAAAACTGTTTTTT
CASSPPGSIPEKLFF
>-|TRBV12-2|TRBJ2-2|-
TGTGCAAGTCGCTTAGCTAAGGACAGGGAGGAGGTCGGGGAGCTGTTTTTT
CASRLAKDREEVGELFF
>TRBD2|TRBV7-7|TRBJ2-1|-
TGTGCCAGCAGCTTAGTTCCGGGAGGGGAGCAGTTCTTC
CASSLVPGGEQFF
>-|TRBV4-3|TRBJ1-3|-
TGCGCCAGCAGCCAAATGATAGGGGAAGCCGGAAACACCATATATTTT
CASSQMIGEAGNTIYF
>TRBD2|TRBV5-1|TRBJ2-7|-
TGCGCCAGCAGCCCAACACTAGCGGGAGGATACGAGCAGTACTTC
CASSPTLAGGYEQYF
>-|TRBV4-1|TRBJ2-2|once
TGCGCCAGCAGCCAAGACAGGGGGAGGACCGGGGAGCTGTTTTTT
CASSQDRGRTGELFF
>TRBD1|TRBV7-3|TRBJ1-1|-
TGTGCCAGCAGCTTAATGGGGACAGCGCTTGAAGCTTTCTTT
CASSLMGTALEAFF
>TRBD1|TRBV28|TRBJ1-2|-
TGTGCCAGCAGTCCAGACAGGGTTTCGCCTGGCTACACCTTC
CASSPDRVSPGYTF
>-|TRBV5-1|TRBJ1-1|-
TGCGCCAGCAGCCTGGGGGGGCCCGGCACTGAAGCTTTCTTT
CASSLGGPGTEAFF
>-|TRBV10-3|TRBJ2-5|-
TGTGCCATCAGTGAGGACTGGAGTTACCAAGAGACCCAGTACTTC
CAISEDWSYQETQYF
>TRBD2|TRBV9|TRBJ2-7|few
TGTGCCAGCAGCGTAGCTGGCTTAGCGGGCTTCTACGAGCAGTACTTC
CASSVAGLAGFYEQYF
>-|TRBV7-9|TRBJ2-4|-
TGTGCCAGCAGCCATAATCAGGGGAGAAACATTCAGTACTTC
CASSHNQGRNIQYF
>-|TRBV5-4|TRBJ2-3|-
TGTGCCAGCCGGGGGGCAGGGGTGACAGATACGCAGTATTTT
CASRGAGVTDTQYF
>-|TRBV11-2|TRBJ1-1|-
TGTGCCAGCAGCTTGGGCAGAAACACTGAAGCTTTCTTT
CASSLGRNTEAFF
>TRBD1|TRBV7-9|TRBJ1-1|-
TGTGCCAGCAGCCGTACAGGGGTTGGGACTGAAGCTTTCTTT
CASSRTGVGTEAFF
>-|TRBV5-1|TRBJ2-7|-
TGCGCCAGCAGCTACTTAGCCTCCTACGAGCAGTACTTC
CASSYLASYEQYF
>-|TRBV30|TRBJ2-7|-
TGTGCCTGGAGTGAAACTACCTACGAGCAGTACTTC
CAWSETTYEQYF
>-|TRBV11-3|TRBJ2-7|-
TGTGCCAGCAGCTTACCCACCTACGAGCAGTACTTC
CASSLPTYEQYF
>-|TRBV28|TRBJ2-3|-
TGTGCCAGCAGTTTTGAGGATACGCAGTATTTT
CASSFEDTQYF
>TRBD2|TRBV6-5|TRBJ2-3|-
TGTGCCAGCAGTTACTCAAGCGGGGGGCACACAGATACGCAGTATTTT
CASSYSSGGHTDTQYF